The 27 T cell receptor beta chains below all came from one sample that was sequenced in a study of T cells in Graves' hyperthyroidism and ophthalmopathy. Amplified TCR beta CDR3 regions derived from RNA transcripts. A first-round RT-PCR of the TCR CDR3 used the HTBI primer set. In TCRdb, the multiplex PCR reads were re-called with MiXCR into one record per CDR3 protein. The sample has hundreds of thousands of distinct CDR3 sequences, 14% seen once. The sample consisted of blood. The receptors here all came from a woman younger than 35 with Graves' hyperthyroidism.

The gene calls are TRBV5-1 and TRBJ2-5; 8 bases map to TRBD2. With V trimmed by 8 bases and J by 5 bases, 17 bases remained unmatched. The CDR3 is 16 amino acids. Germline CDR1 reads SGHRS; CDR2 reads YFSETQ. CDR3 loop: CASGPIPAAGGETQYF. The DNA for the CDR3 is TGCGCCAGTGGTCCGATCCCAGCGGCGGGGGGTGAGACCCAGTACTTC.

There are many counts of this clonotype. This chain joins TRBV6-2 or TRBV6-3 and TRBJ1-6, with D maybe TRBD1 (6 bases). V lost 6 bases and J lost 7, with 13 bases in between. The CDR3 extends over 14 amino acids. The germline gives CDR1 MNHEY, CDR2 SVGEGT. For the CDR3, the DNA is TGTGCCAGCAGCCCAGGGGTAGGGAATTCACCCCTCCACTTT. Amino acids: CASSPGVGNSPLHF.

The rearrangement uses TRBV11-2 and TRBJ1-3; 8 bases fit TRBD1. The CDR3 runs 15 residues. The germline V gene has CDR1 SGHAT and CDR2 FQNNGV. Trimming at V came to 4 bases and at J to 2 bases, leaving 4 bases not matched to a gene. CDR3 DNA: TGTGCCAGCAGCTCAACGACAGGGGCTGGAAACACCATATATTTT. Protein product: CASSSTTGAGNTIYF.

This clonotype was found many times. The V gene is TRBV3-1, the J gene TRBJ2-7, with TRBD1 matching over 8 bases. CDR3 length equals 15 residues. V shed 1 base, J shed 0 bases, and the junction held 2 bases outside the gene matches. CDR1 LGHDT and CDR2 YNNKEL come from the germline V gene (reference sequence). This CDR3 is CASSQVGQGSYEQYF. The CDR3 nucleotides are TGTGCCAGCAGCCAAGTTGGACAGGGCTCCTACGAGCAGTACTTC.

V usage is TRBV9 and J usage is TRBJ2-1; 8 nucleotides agree with TRBD2. Germline CDR1 is SGDLS and CDR2 is YYNGEE. The length of the CDR3 is 15 residues. The V segment lost 7 bases and the J segment 6 bases; nucleotides outside the gene matches: 12. CDR3 DNA: TGTGCCAGCTCCCGTCAACTAGCGGAGATCAATGAGCAGTTCTTC. Translating gives CASSRQLAEINEQFF.

The sample holds many counts of this clonotype. The chain recombines TRBV7-8 with TRBJ1-2; tentative D call: TRBD1 (6 bases). In germline, CDR1 is SGHVS, CDR2 FQNEAQ. V was shortened by 1 base and J by 4 bases, with 13 bases between the two germline ends. The CDR3 has 15 residues. This CDR3 is CASSLGPGGAYGYTF. In DNA, the CDR3 is TGTGCCAGCAGCTTAGGACCCGGGGGGGCCTATGGCTACACCTTC.

A few counts support this clonotype. This chain links TRBV20-1 with TRBJ2-5; D is unresolved. The CDR3 is made up of 14 amino acids. Germline lookup yields CDR1 DFQATT and CDR2 SNEGSKA (reference sequence). V lost 5 bases and J lost 1, with 14 bases in between. The DNA of the CDR3 is TGCAGTGCTGCGCCCTGGGCGGCCCAAGAGACCCAGTACTTC. This codes for CSAAPWAAQETQYF.

This clonotype was observed at least ten times. The V gene is TRBV20-1, the J gene TRBJ2-3; unclear D gene. The germline V and J ends were trimmed by 3 bases and 0 bases, with 10 bases remaining between them. The CDR3 is made up of 14 amino acids. Germline V lookup: CDR1 DFQATT, CDR2 SNEGSKA (reference sequence). Written as DNA, the CDR3 is TGCAGTGCTAGTGTGGCGACTAGCACAGATACGCAGTATTTT. Encoded protein: CSASVATSTDTQYF.

V is TRBV20-1 and J is TRBJ1-3; D unresolved. This CDR3 is 14 amino acids long. The ends were cut back, 0 bases at V and 4 bases at J, with 10 bases in the middle. Germline V CDR1 and CDR2: DFQATT, SNEGSKA (reference sequence). The CDR3 DNA follows: TGCAGTGCTAGAGATTCCGCATCGGGAAACACCATATATTTT. Protein product: CSARDSASGNTIYF.

The chain carries TRBV12-3 or TRBV12-4 and TRBJ2-5, with D perhaps matching TRBD1 (5 bases). This CDR3 region has 14 residues. V was trimmed by 6 bases and J by 5 bases, leaving 16 bases between them. CDR3 protein: CASSRDSLRETQYF. CDR3 DNA: TGTGCCAGCAGCCGCGACAGTCTTAGGGAGACCCAGTACTTC.

This clonotype was seen many times. This chain uses TRBV30 with TRBJ1-4; no definite D call. V dropped 1 base and J dropped 7 bases, with 13 bases sitting between them. This CDR3 comprises 14 residues. Germline assignment: CDR1 GTSNPN and CDR2 SVGIG (reference sequence). CDR3 sequence (DNA): TGTGCCTGGAGTGAAGGTTCCAAGGGTGAAAAACTGTTTTTT. Its translation: CAWSEGSKGEKLFF.

This clonotype was observed a handful of times. V usage is TRBV14 and J usage is TRBJ2-1; a possible D gene is TRBD2 (6 bases). Germline assignment: CDR1 SGHDN and CDR2 FVKESK. This CDR3 has 17 residues. The V end lost 3 bases, the J end lost 4 bases, and 19 bases lay between the germline ends. The CDR3 sequence: CASSHGRWREPYNEQFF. The CDR3 DNA sequence: TGTGCCAGCAGCCATGGAAGGTGGCGGGAACCATACAATGAGCAGTTCTTC. The whole variable domain, remainder taken from reference TRBV14 and TRBJ2-1, is EAGVTQFPSHSVIEKGQTVTLRCDPISGHDNLYWYRRVMGKEIKFLLHFVKESKQDESGMPNNRFLAERTGGTYSTLKVQPAELEDSGVYFCASSHGRWREPYNEQFFGPGTRLTVL.

This clonotype occurred many times. The J gene is TRBJ2-7, the V gene TRBV30, with 9 positions matching TRBD1. This CDR3 has 15 amino acids. CDR1 and CDR2 (germline): GTSNPN, SVGIG (reference sequence). Trimming took 3 bases from V and 3 from J; bases not matched to a gene: 9. The CDR3 DNA reads TGTGCCTGGAGAGCCCGGGACAGGGCCGGCTACGAGCAGTACTTC. Translated, it gives CAWRARDRAGYEQYF.

The V gene is TRBV14, the J gene TRBJ2-3; weak D call: TRBD1 (5 bases). CDR1 is SGHDN, CDR2 FVKESK, per germline. The length of the CDR3 is 16 residues. Trimming pared 0 bases from V and 4 bases from J, leaving 14 bases between. This chain's CDR3 is CASSQDWGRTPDTQYF. The CDR3 DNA sequence: TGTGCCAGCAGCCAAGATTGGGGCAGGACCCCAGATACGCAGTATTTT.

This clonotype was counted many times. This chain uses TRBV7-2 with TRBJ2-3; unclear D gene. Germline loops: CDR1 SGHTA, CDR2 FQGNSA. Trimming cost V 2 bases and J 0 bases, with 12 bases left between them. This CDR3 comprises 16 residues. In nucleotides, the CDR3 is TGTGCCAGCAGCTTATTTGCGGAATCTAGCACAGATACGCAGTATTTT. This codes for CASSLFAESSTDTQYF.

This clonotype was counted many times. V and J are TRBV3-1 and TRBJ2-3; TRBD2 aligns across 8 bases. Per the germline V gene, CDR1 is LGHDT and CDR2 is YNNKEL (reference sequence). The CDR3 has 14 residues. V lost 1 base, J lost 5 bases, and 2 bases stayed unmatched. CDR3 residues: CASSQAGGRDTQYF. CDR3 DNA sequence: TGTGCCAGCAGCCAAGCGGGGGGGAGAGATACGCAGTATTTT.

This clonotype occurred many times. The rearrangement links TRBV4-1 to TRBJ2-3; TRBD1 matches at 7 bases. This CDR3 region has 17 residues. Germline CDR1 reads MGHRA; CDR2 reads YSYEKL. Germline trimming cut 0 bases from V and 2 bases from J; bases unmatched to any gene: 8. CDR3 residues: CASSQDKNRGFTDTQYF. CDR3 bases: TGCGCCAGCAGCCAAGATAAAAACAGGGGTTTCACAGATACGCAGTATTTT.

This clonotype was seen at least ten times. V usage is TRBV2 and J usage is TRBJ2-5; D uncertain. CDR1 is SNHLY and CDR2 is FYNNEI in the germline V gene. V lost 4 bases to trimming and J lost 7 bases, with 13 bases between them. The CDR3 runs to 13 residues. This CDR3 reads CASSVLISLTQYF. For the CDR3, the DNA is TGTGCCAGCAGTGTGTTAATTTCCTTGACCCAGTACTTC.

This clonotype was seen more than once but under ten times. This rearrangement joins TRBV6-5 to TRBJ1-2; 7 bases line up with TRBD1. The CDR3 spans 14 residues. The trim removed 0 bases at V and 6 bases at J, leaving 4 bases unmatched. Germline values: CDR1 MNHEY, CDR2 SVGAGI. The CDR3: CASSYSDRSNGYTF. The CDR3 DNA reads as TGTGCCAGCAGTTACTCGGACAGGTCCAATGGCTACACCTTC.

The V and J genes are TRBV20-1 and TRBJ2-5; TRBD2 matches 12 bases. Losses at the gene ends were 8 bases for V and 4 bases for J; bases not matched to a gene: 8. In germline, CDR1 is DFQATT, CDR2 SNEGSKA (reference sequence). The CDR3 extends over 14 amino acids. This chain's CDR3 is CSSGPSGRGETQYF. CDR3 DNA: TGCAGTTCCGGGCCTAGCGGGAGGGGAGAGACCCAGTACTTC.

This chain connects TRBV29-1 to TRBJ2-3; D is unresolved. The CDR3 totals 14 residues. Per germline, CDR1 SQVTM and CDR2 ANQGSEA. The germline V and J ends were trimmed by 2 bases and 2 bases, with 11 bases remaining between them. The CDR3: CSVELGRYTDTQYF. The DNA for the CDR3 is TGCAGCGTTGAACTCGGGCGGTACACAGATACGCAGTATTTT.

This clonotype was seen ten or more times. V gene TRBV10-2 combines with J gene TRBJ2-1; D gene unclear. V was shortened by 3 bases and J by 0 bases, with 12 bases between the two germline ends. CDR1 WSHSY and CDR2 SAAADI come from the germline V gene. The CDR3 totals 16 residues. CDR3 coding DNA: TGCGCCAGCAGTGATCAGATCCAGAGCTCCTACAATGAGCAGTTCTTC. This translates into CASSDQIQSSYNEQFF.

Many counts were recorded for this clonotype. The chain is built from TRBV13 and TRBJ1-1, with D uncertain. Deletions cut 3 bases from V and 1 base from J, with 9 bases between. Germline CDR1 is PRHDT and CDR2 is FYEKMQ (reference sequence). The CDR3 is 14 residues long. The CDR3 sequence: CASSFLRGNTEAFF. The CDR3 bases are TGTGCCAGCAGCTTCCTCCGAGGGAACACTGAAGCTTTCTTT. Supplemented by reference TRBV13 and TRBJ1-1, the full variable domain reads AAGVIQSPRHLIKEKRETATLKCYPIPRHDTVYWYQQGPGQDPQFLISFYEKMQSDKGSIPDRFSAQQFSDYHSELNMSSLELGDSALYFCASSFLRGNTEAFFGQGTRLTVV.

This clonotype was counted many times. The chain carries TRBV6-5 and TRBJ2-1; 10 bases line up with TRBD1. Trimming removed 6 bases from V and 7 bases from J; junction bases left unmatched: 9. Germline V gives CDR1 MNHEY, CDR2 SVGAGI. The length of the CDR3 is 15 residues. This CDR3 is CASRSDRGPGNEQFF. The CDR3 DNA is TGTGCCAGCAGATCCGACAGGGGGCCTGGGAATGAGCAGTTCTTC.

This clonotype was counted at least ten times. The CDR3 DNA is TGCGCCAGCAGCCAAGGACGGGACAGAGAAAAACTGTTTTTT. It translates to CASSQGRDREKLFF. V gene TRBV4-1 combines with J gene TRBJ1-4, with 7 nucleotides matching TRBD1. The junction had 4 bases not matched to a gene; V was cut back by 1 base and J by 8 bases. Germline lookup yields CDR1 MGHRA and CDR2 YSYEKL. This CDR3 region has 14 residues.

This clonotype was found many times. This chain uses TRBV20-1 with TRBJ1-5; D is unclear. V was pared by 3 bases and J by 7 bases, with 13 bases between. This CDR3 contains 13 residues. Germline assignment: CDR1 DFQATT and CDR2 SNEGSKA (reference sequence). The CDR3 nucleotides are TGCAGTGCTAGTTTAGGGCTGAACCAGCCCCAGCATTTT. Translation: CSASLGLNQPQHF.

This chain joins TRBV6-2 or TRBV6-3 and TRBJ1-1; D is unresolved. V gave up 2 bases and J gave up 2 bases, with 6 bases separating them. In germline, CDR1 is MNHEY, CDR2 SVGEGT. The CDR3 sequence is 13 residues long. CDR3 nucleotides: TGTGCCAGCAGTTACGCGGCTAACACTGAAGCTTTCTTT. It yields the protein CASSYAANTEAFF.